The 11 T cell receptor beta chains given below trace back to one sample, sequenced in a study of CD8 T cells in Susac syndrome. After extraction with the RNeasy kit, roughly 0.5 to 1 ug of the RNA was reverse transcribed using random hexamers. TCRdb re-derived calls from the immunoSEQ multiplex PCR reads in MiXCR, one entry per CDR3 protein. The sample has roughly 190,000 distinct CDR3 sequences, under 97% seen once. Sample: CD4+ T cells from PBMCs. Receptors originate from a human donor with Susac syndrome.

The V gene is TRBV4-1, the J gene TRBJ1-1; TRBD1 aligns across 12 bases. Unmatched junction bases numbered 11, after V lost 5 bases and J lost 7 bases. CDR1 is MGHRA and CDR2 is YSYEKL in the germline V gene. This CDR3 has 16 amino acids. The CDR3 nucleotides read TGCGCCAGCAGCGCCCGGGACAGGGGGCGTAGAGGTGAAGCTTTCTTT. This sequence encodes CASSARDRGRRGEAFF.

This sequence joins TRBV29-1 and TRBJ1-3; possibly TRBD1 for D (5 bases). The V and J ends lost 4 bases and 2 bases respectively, with 15 bases between them. CDR3 length equals 15 residues. CDR1 and CDR2 (germline): SQVTM, ANQGSEA. CDR3 sequence (DNA): TGCAGCGTTGTTACAGGACTACCTCCTGGAAACACCATATATTTT. Amino acid sequence: CSVVTGLPPGNTIYF.

This sequence joins TRBV20-1 and TRBJ2-2; TRBD2 aligns across 7 bases. The CDR3 totals 14 residues. Germline values: CDR1 DFQATT, CDR2 SNEGSKA (reference sequence). The V gene end was trimmed by 0 bases and the J gene end by 6 bases; junction bases not matched to a gene: 4. CDR3 nucleotide sequence: TGCAGTGCTAGAGATCCTCGGGGGGCCGGGGAGCTGTTTTTT. Its translation is CSARDPRGAGELFF.

This sequence joins TRBV12-3 or TRBV12-4 and TRBJ1-4; 9 bases line up with TRBD1. CDR3 length equals 15 residues. V dropped 3 bases and J dropped 8; count of bases not matched to a gene: 7. The CDR3 DNA sequence: TGTGCCAGCAGTTTCGCGACAGGGGGAAAGGAAAAACTGTTTTTT. It encodes CASSFATGGKEKLFF.

This chain links TRBV20-1 with TRBJ1-5; the match to TRBD1 covers 8 bases. CDR1 is DFQATT, CDR2 SNEGSKA, per germline (reference sequence). V shed 4 bases, J shed 1 base, and the junction held 6 bases outside the gene matches. The CDR3 is 15 amino acids. The CDR3 DNA is TGCAGTGCTACCAAACAGGGGGGCAGCAATCAGCCCCAGCATTTT. Its translation: CSATKQGGSNQPQHF.

The chain carries TRBV5-1 and TRBJ2-1; 7 bases are shared with TRBD2. The CDR3 covers 14 residues. From germline, CDR1 is SGHRS and CDR2 YFSETQ. After removal of 7 bases from V and 8 bases from J, the junction contained 12 bases not matched to a gene. The CDR3 nucleotides read TGCGCCAGCCAAGGGACTATATCATTCGATGAGCAGTTCTTC. Translated, it gives CASQGTISFDEQFF.

The rearrangement joins TRBV7-2 to TRBJ1-6; no clear D gene. The V gene lost 0 bases and the J gene lost 8 bases, with 8 bases spanning the gap. Germline lookup yields CDR1 SGHTA and CDR2 FQGNSA. The CDR3 consists of 14 residues. CDR3 sequence (DNA): TGTGCCAGCAGCTTAGCGGGTAGCTATTCACCCCTCCACTTT. Protein product: CASSLAGSYSPLHF.

The chain combines TRBV12-3 or TRBV12-4 with TRBJ1-5; no clear D gene. With 6 bases removed from V and 3 bases from J, the gap between germline ends came to 12 bases. This CDR3 has 14 amino acids. Written as DNA, the CDR3 is TGTGCCAGCAGCCGACACAGTAACAATCAGCCCCAGCATTTT. Translating gives CASSRHSNNQPQHF.

The chain joins TRBV18 to TRBJ2-3; D not certain. V shed 6 bases and J shed 6 bases, with 7 bases lying between them. Germline values: CDR1 KGHSH, CDR2 LQKENI. CDR3 length equals 11 residues. CDR3 bases: TGTGCCAGCTCCCCCCAGGATACGCAGTATTTT. This gives the protein CASSPQDTQYF.

The chain has TRBV7-9 and TRBJ2-5, with D possibly TRBD2 on 6 matching bases. V lost 3 bases, J lost 4 bases, and 15 bases lay in between. The CDR3 has 15 amino acids. CDR1 is SEHNR and CDR2 is FQNEAQ in the germline V gene (reference sequence). The CDR3 loop is CASSFGSSGAETQYF. DNA for the CDR3: TGTGCCAGCAGCTTCGGGAGTTCTGGAGCAGAGACCCAGTACTTC.

The V call is TRBV7-9, the J call TRBJ2-7; 7 positions match TRBD2. This CDR3 is 14 amino acids long. Germline assignment: CDR1 SEHNR and CDR2 FQNEAQ (reference sequence). V lost 2 bases and J lost 6; bases outside the gene matches: 7. Written as DNA, the CDR3 is TGTGCCAGCAGCTTAAGGGAGTGGGGGGGCGAGCAGTACTTC. Translated, it gives CASSLREWGGEQYF.